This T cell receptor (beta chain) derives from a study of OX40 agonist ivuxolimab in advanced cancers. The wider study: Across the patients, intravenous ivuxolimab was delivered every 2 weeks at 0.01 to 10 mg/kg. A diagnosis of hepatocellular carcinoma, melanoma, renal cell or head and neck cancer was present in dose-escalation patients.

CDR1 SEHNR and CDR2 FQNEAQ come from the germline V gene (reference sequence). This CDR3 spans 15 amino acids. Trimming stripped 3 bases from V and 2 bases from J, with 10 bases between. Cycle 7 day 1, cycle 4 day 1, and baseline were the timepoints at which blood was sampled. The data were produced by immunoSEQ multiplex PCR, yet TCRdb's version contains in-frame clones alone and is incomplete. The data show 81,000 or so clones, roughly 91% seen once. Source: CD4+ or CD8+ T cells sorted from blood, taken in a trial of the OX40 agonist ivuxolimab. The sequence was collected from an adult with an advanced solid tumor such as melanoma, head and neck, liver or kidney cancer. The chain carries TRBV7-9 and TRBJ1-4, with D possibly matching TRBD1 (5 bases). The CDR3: CASSFGGSTNEKLFF. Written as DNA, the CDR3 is TGTGCCAGCAGCTTCGGGGGTAGTACTAATGAAAAACTGTTTTTT.